This T cell receptor (beta chain) was sequenced during a study of blood T cells in healthy people across ages (dated by TCRdb to about 2015). With respect to the entire study: In model experiments, template switching captured roughly one uniquely barcoded TCR beta cDNA molecule for every two T cells. The study measured age-related changes in TCR beta repertoire diversity using deep sequencing normalized with unique cDNA molecular identifiers. Donors were grouped into four age groups: young (average roughly 17 years), middle-aged (roughly 40), aged (approximately 67) and long-lived (approximately 78). To avoid experimental bias, donors of different ages were distributed randomly across sequencing lanes. The study analyzed two additional independent replicas of 1 million unique cDNA reads from the same blood draw for two donors, one aged 18 to 29 and one aged 80 or older.

The library was obtained by 5' RACE. Sequencing was performed on an Illumina HiSeq 2500. A second roughly 6 to 11 cycle PCR used a sample-barcoded 5' primer and a J-beta primer mix. Each TCR beta cDNA molecule received a unique molecular identifier from a template-switch 5' adaptor carrying 12 random nucleotides. Each sample yielded at least 2.5 million CDR3-containing paired-end reads. First-strand cDNA synthesis was performed from all RNA using the Mint cDNA synthesis kit, with priming by a TRBC-specific oligonucleotide. Following uracil-DNA glycosylase treatment, all cDNA underwent a first 18-cycle PCR with the universal primers M1SS and BC2_uni_R. On the authors' methods: Each sample was normalized by randomly selecting 1 million high-quality reads, each carrying a distinct molecular identifier. Reads sharing molecular identifiers were discarded rather than binned into consensus sequences. CDR3 identification, clonotype clustering and error correction used MiTCR with a Q25 quality threshold and the strictest error-elimination algorithm. A nonparametric unseen species model with Euler transformation was used to estimate lower-bound total TCR beta diversity. TCRdb trimmed the raw reads at Q25, called clones with MiXCR and kept productive beta chains. Merged by CDR3 protein, the rows form single entries marked with the most common genes and DNA. Here the V and J calls rest on TCRdb's processing, not on the authors' analysis. The sample yields 1.5 million to 2 million distinct CDR3 sequences; 28% were counted once. Approximately 7.7% of the sample is taken by the ten largest.

Trimming takes 3 bases off V and 7 bases off J; junction bases not matched to a gene: 9. CDR1 SGHAT and CDR2 FQDESV were looked up in the germline V gene (reference sequence). The CDR3 has 16 amino acids, counting the end cysteine and phenylalanine. Left in the record is the CDR3 DNA by itself, 48 bases read in frame from the first base. The donors were roughly 38 Caucasian individuals from Russia, aged roughly 6 to 95 years, who were systemically healthy. Each donor gave approximately 10 milliliters of peripheral blood, collected into EDTA-treated Vacutainer tubes. Ficoll-Paque density-gradient centrifugation was used to isolate PBMCs, with at least 7 million obtained per sample. Total RNA was extracted from PBMCs with Trizol reagent, with at least 6 micrograms obtained per sample. The percentages of naive CD45RAhigh/CD27high T cells were determined by flow cytometry on a PBMC aliquot from every donor.

Results the study describes overall, beyond this receptor: Because the CMV infection status of the donors was unknown, age-related changes in expanded clonotypes may potentially have been confounded. Observed TCR beta diversity per million T cells fell roughly linearly with age, and a significant reduction was already apparent by age roughly 40. Compared with the aged group, more naive CD4+ T cells, fewer expanded clones and increased TCR diversity were shown by the long-lived group, suggesting age selection. Estimates of total diversity based on one million sequenced T cells were considered lower bounds and underestimates. A strong correlation was found between observed TCR beta diversity and the percentage of naive T cells measured by flow cytometry. Because profiling used bulk unsorted PBMCs, naive and antigen-experienced compartments could not be compared conclusively.

As for this clonotype: Its antigen remains unidentified. Per-base qualities were not stored, and no clone one base away is much larger.

Sequencing was done on a sample of blood. Recombination linked TRBV11-1 to TRBJ2-1; TRBD2 lines up with 10 middle nucleotides. This sequence was found in a woman aged 25-40 years in good health. The nucleotide sequence is TGTGCCAGCAGCTTCCCGACTAGCGGGCATGGAAATGAGCAGTTCTTC. This gives the protein CASSFPTSGHGNEQFF.